In this sample, the clone carrying this TCR beta chain turned up many times. Its antigen is unknown. The sample comes from a study of T cells in Graves' hyperthyroidism and ophthalmopathy. Points from the study as a whole: Also found in blood were most expanded thyroid clonotypes above 0.001. Stable hyperthyroidism was separated from ophthalmopathy by a model based on 13 V-J features.

V lost 4 bases, J lost 0 bases, and 13 bases lay in between. The CDR3 extends over 15 amino acids. In germline, CDR1 is SGHVS, CDR2 FQNEAQ. Amplified regions were TCR beta CDR3 sequences from RNA transcripts. First-round RT-PCR with HTBI primers amplified the TCR CDR3 region. TCRdb re-analysed the multiplex PCR reads in MiXCR, keeping a single row per CDR3 protein. The sample lists 500,000 or so distinct CDR3 sequences; about a sixth were seen once. At least 3 on the Clinical Activity Score was recorded for ophthalmopathy patients, who also had NOSPECS grade at least 4 and duration under 3 months. The chain recombines TRBV7-8 with TRBJ2-7; tentatively, D is TRBD2 (6 bases). The sequenced material came from blood. This receptor was identified in a woman between 18 and 29 years old with Graves' ophthalmopathy. The CDR3 bases are TGTGCCAGCAGCTCCGGGCTAGCGTACTCCTACGAGCAGTACTTC. It encodes CASSSGLAYSYEQYF.